These 21 T cell receptor beta chains originate from one sample sequenced in a study of cytomegalovirus exposure and HLA in healthy donors. Amplification used 60 Vbeta primers and 13 Jbeta primers. Sequencing used immunoSEQ multiplex PCR; TCRdb keeps in-frame clones, though not all of them. This sample yields more than 130,000 clones, of which around 76% are seen a single time; approximately 4% belongs to the top ten. Sequencing was performed on PBMCs. The receptors derive from a man aged 18 to 30 in good health and CMV-seronegative.

The chain combines TRBV29-1 with TRBJ1-5; D possibly corresponds to TRBD1 (5 bases). The V gene's germline CDR1 is SQVTM and CDR2 ANQGSEA. The V and J ends lost 3 bases and 1 base respectively, with 10 bases between them. The CDR3 spans 14 residues. The CDR3: CSVEGGRSNQPQHF. The CDR3 region has the DNA TGCAGCGTTGAGGGGGGTCGGAGCAATCAGCCCCAGCATTTT.

This sequence joins TRBV4-1 and TRBJ1-2; 8 nucleotides match TRBD1. V was clipped by 1 base and J by 8 bases; unmatched bases: 12. The CDR3 contains 16 residues. Germline V CDR1 and CDR2: MGHRA, YSYEKL. CDR3 DNA: TGCGCCAGCAGCCAAGTGGGGACAGGAGTTGTAAGGGGCTACACCTTC. Amino acid sequence: CASSQVGTGVVRGYTF.

The rearrangement uses TRBV28 and TRBJ1-4; 7 positions match TRBD1. The CDR3 extends over 14 amino acids. Germline CDR1 reads MDHEN; CDR2 reads SYDVKM. J lost 6 bases, V lost 7 bases, and 8 bases had no gene match. The CDR3 is CASIPGTEYEKLFF. The CDR3 DNA is TGTGCCAGCATTCCCGGGACAGAGTATGAAAAACTGTTTTTT.

The chain employs TRBV30 and TRBJ2-3; 9 bases are shared with TRBD2. This CDR3 has 15 amino acids. The germline V gene encodes CDR1 GTSNPN and CDR2 SVGIG (reference sequence). Losses at the gene ends were 1 base for V and 2 bases for J; bases not matched to a gene: 4. The CDR3 DNA reads TGTGCCTGGAGTGAACGCGGGGGGGCCACAGATACGCAGTATTTT. This encodes CAWSERGGATDTQYF.

CDR3 nucleotides: TGTGCCAGCAGCTTAGGGGGCACCACCGGGGAGCTGTTTTTT. Its translation is CASSLGGTTGELFF. The chain recombines TRBV5-6 with TRBJ2-2; 7 bases are shared with TRBD1. V lost 2 bases to trimming and J lost 4 bases; unmatched junction nucleotides: 2. This CDR3 is built from 14 residues. Germline-derived CDR1 and CDR2 are SGHDT and YYEEEE.

The J gene is TRBJ1-6, the V gene TRBV6-1; D not resolved. This CDR3 has 13 residues. Germline CDR1 reads MNHNS; CDR2 reads SASEGT. V lost 7 bases to trimming and J lost 0 bases, with 4 bases between them. CDR3 loop: CASTVSYNSPLHF. DNA of the CDR3: TGTGCCAGCACTGTCTCCTATAATTCACCCCTCCACTTT.

The chain combines TRBV5-1 with TRBJ2-7; 9 bases are shared with TRBD1. The CDR3 is 17 amino acids. V was clipped by 4 bases and J by 4 bases; unmatched bases: 15. Germline CDR1 and CDR2: SGHRS and YFSETQ. Here the CDR3 reads CASSPGQGWDSEYEQYF. The CDR3 DNA follows: TGCGCCAGCAGCCCGGGACAGGGTTGGGATAGTGAGTACGAGCAGTACTTC.

The chain couples TRBV7-2 to TRBJ2-7, with TRBD2 as a possible D gene (5 bases). This CDR3 is built from 13 residues. V was shortened by 4 bases and J by 2 bases, with 9 bases between the two germline ends. Germline CDR1 SGHTA, CDR2 FQGNSA. In DNA form, the CDR3 reads TGTGCCAGCAGCTGGACTCCAACCTACGAGCAGTACTTC. Translated: CASSWTPTYEQYF.

The CDR3 loop reads CSVVNIRNTDTQYF. DNA of the CDR3: TGCAGCGTTGTTAACATCAGGAACACAGATACGCAGTATTTT. The gene calls are TRBV29-1 and TRBJ2-3; D is ambiguous. Trimming left V 4 bases short and J 2 bases short, with 13 bases between. The germline CDR1 and CDR2 sequences are SQVTM and ANQGSEA. There are 14 residues in the CDR3.

V usage is TRBV4-1 and J usage is TRBJ2-3, with 8 bases lining up with TRBD2. V lost 0 bases, J lost 4 bases, and 12 bases stayed unmatched. This CDR3 has 18 residues. Germline lookup yields CDR1 MGHRA and CDR2 YSYEKL. In nucleotides, the CDR3 is TGCGCCAGCAGCCAAGATTGGCCGGAAGCGGGAGTTTCAGATACGCAGTATTTT. Translation: CASSQDWPEAGVSDTQYF.

The chain carries TRBV29-1 and TRBJ1-1; 9 bases are a match to TRBD1. Germline CDR1 SQVTM, CDR2 ANQGSEA. This CDR3 is 16 amino acids long. Trimming removed 0 bases from V and 10 bases from J; junction bases left unmatched: 15. The CDR3 protein is CSVEDPRTGEGAGAFF. The CDR3 DNA sequence: TGCAGCGTTGAAGATCCGAGGACAGGGGAGGGAGCGGGAGCTTTCTTT.

The chain links TRBV25-1 to TRBJ2-7; weak D call: TRBD2 (6 bases). The V end was cut by 2 bases, the J end by 6 bases, with 14 bases between. CDR1 is MGHDK, CDR2 SYGVNS, per germline. The CDR3 has 14 amino acids. The CDR3 loop reads CASSEDPGTLEQYF. The DNA of the CDR3 is TGTGCCAGCAGTGAAGACCCCGGGACTCTCGAGCAGTACTTC.

V usage is TRBV27 and J usage is TRBJ2-1; TRBD2 matches 7 bases. The CDR3 runs 15 residues. Germline V lookup: CDR1 MNHEY, CDR2 SMNVEV (reference sequence). V lost 2 bases to trimming and J lost 6 bases; unmatched junction nucleotides: 7. CDR3 region: CASSLVAGAVNEQFF. The CDR3 bases are TGTGCCAGCAGTTTAGTGGCGGGAGCGGTCAATGAGCAGTTCTTC.

The rearrangement joins TRBV7-9 to TRBJ1-6; 9 bases are shared with TRBD1. The CDR3 runs to 15 residues. Germline-derived CDR1 and CDR2 are SEHNR and FQNEAQ (reference sequence). Trimming at V came to 4 bases and at J to 7 bases, leaving 5 bases not matched to a gene. The CDR3 here is CASSSRTGENSPLHF. CDR3 in DNA: TGTGCCAGCAGCTCCCGGACAGGGGAAAATTCACCCCTCCACTTT.

This rearrangement joins TRBV28 to TRBJ1-1; 7 nucleotides line up with TRBD1. Germline assignment: CDR1 MDHEN and CDR2 SYDVKM. CDR3 length: 16 residues. The V segment lost 4 bases and the J segment 2 bases; nucleotides outside the gene matches: 10. This CDR3 is CASSYQGQAQNTEAFF. In DNA, the CDR3 is TGTGCCAGCAGTTACCAAGGACAGGCTCAAAACACTGAAGCTTTCTTT. Using reference TRBV28 and TRBJ1-1 for the parts outside the CDR3, the full variable domain is DVKVTQSSRYLVKRTGEKVFLECVQDMDHENMFWYRQDPGLGLRLIYFSYDVKMKEKGDIPEGYSVSREKKERFSLILESASTNQTSMYLCASSYQGQAQNTEAFFGQGTRLTVV.

The rearrangement uses TRBV4-1 and TRBJ2-4, with TRBD1 matching over 8 bases. The V gene end was trimmed by 5 bases and the J gene end by 1 base; junction bases not matched to a gene: 7. The CDR3 consists of 16 residues. The germline CDR1 and CDR2 sequences are MGHRA and YSYEKL. This CDR3 reads CASSTTGGSAKNIQYF. CDR3 nucleotides: TGCGCCAGCAGCACTACAGGGGGATCGGCCAAAAACATTCAGTACTTC.

The chain joins TRBV19 to TRBJ1-5; D is possibly TRBD1 (6 bases). Germline CDR1 reads LNHDA; CDR2 reads SQIVND (reference sequence). This CDR3 is 15 amino acids long. The germline V and J ends were trimmed by 4 bases and 2 bases, with 12 bases remaining between them. Here the CDR3 DNA reads TGTGCCAGTAGTACCAGGGGCCGGGGCAATCAGCCCCAGCATTTT. Translated: CASSTRGRGNQPQHF. The variable domain in full, with the rest retrieved from reference TRBV19 and TRBJ1-5, is DGGITQSPKYLFRKEGQNVTLSCEQNLNHDAMYWYRQDPGQGLRLIYYSQIVNDFQKGDIAEGYSVSREKKESFPLTVTSAQKNPTAFYLCASSTRGRGNQPQHFGDGTRLSIL.

This CDR3 is CASSSDRSNQPQHF. CDR3 DNA: TGTGCCAGTAGTAGCGACAGGAGCAATCAGCCCCAGCATTTT. The chain links TRBV19 to TRBJ1-5, with D possibly being TRBD1 (6 bases). The V end was cut by 4 bases, the J end by 1 base, with 8 bases between. Germline V gives CDR1 LNHDA, CDR2 SQIVND (reference sequence). The CDR3 runs 14 residues.

The chain combines TRBV5-1 with TRBJ2-1; 10 nucleotides align to TRBD2. V dropped 1 base and J dropped 7; count of bases not matched to a gene: 5. Germline V lookup: CDR1 SGHRS, CDR2 YFSETQ. The CDR3 consists of 15 residues. The CDR3 loop reads CASSLSAGGLNEQFF. The CDR3 coding sequence is TGCGCCAGCAGCTTGTCAGCGGGGGGGCTAAATGAGCAGTTCTTC.

V gene TRBV11-3 combines with J gene TRBJ2-1; tentatively, D is TRBD2 (5 bases). The germline V gene encodes CDR1 SGHNT and CDR2 YENEEA. The germline V and J ends were trimmed by 0 bases and 2 bases, with 14 bases remaining between them. CDR3 length: 17 amino acids. The CDR3 bases are TGTGCCAGCAGCTTAGATCTAGAGAGCGGTGCCTACAATGAGCAGTTCTTC. Protein product: CASSLDLESGAYNEQFF.

CDR3 sequence: CASSLARGGVIADTQYF. CDR3 DNA: TGTGCCAGCAGCTTAGCGCGGGGGGGAGTGATCGCAGATACGCAGTATTTT. The rearrangement joins TRBV7-2 to TRBJ2-3, with TRBD2 matching over 9 bases. With 0 bases clipped from V and 4 bases from J, the junction kept 8 bases outside the gene matches. CDR3 length equals 17 residues. Germline-derived CDR1 and CDR2 are SGHTA and FQGNSA.